The 12 T cell receptor beta chains below were found in one sample sequenced in a study of early T cells in non-severe SARS-CoV-2 infection. TCRdb independently ran MiXCR on the 5' RACE reads; one entry per CDR3 protein. The table has around 49,000 distinct CDR3 sequences, approximately 10% seen once. Sequencing was done on a sample of whole blood. The source of these receptors is an adult who was a healthcare worker with PCR-confirmed SARS-CoV-2 infection or an uninfected control (not recorded which).

This chain uses TRBV15 with TRBJ2-7; 7 nucleotides match TRBD1. This CDR3 is 13 amino acids long. The junction had 5 bases not matched to a gene; V was cut back by 4 bases and J by 5 bases. Germline lookup yields CDR1 LNHNV and CDR2 YYDKDF (reference sequence). This CDR3 is CATSNRGLDEQYF. The CDR3 region has the DNA TGTGCCACCAGCAACAGGGGTCTAGACGAGCAGTACTTC.

By share, this clonotype ranks as medium-sized. This rearrangement joins TRBV29-1 to TRBJ2-3; D possibly matches TRBD1 or TRBD2 (6 bases each). The CDR3 is 12 residues long. The ends were cut back, 3 bases at V and 5 bases at J, with 9 bases in the middle. Germline lookup yields CDR1 SQVTM and CDR2 ANQGSEA. The CDR3 loop reads CSVDGGGDTQYF. Here the CDR3 DNA reads TGCAGCGTTGATGGAGGGGGAGATACGCAGTATTTT.

This chain links TRBV19 with TRBJ2-5; D remains ambiguous. The ends were cut back, 3 bases at V and 4 bases at J, with 3 bases in the middle. In germline, CDR1 is LNHDA, CDR2 SQIVND (reference sequence). The CDR3 length is 11 residues. The CDR3 spells CASSIRETQYF. DNA of the CDR3: TGTGCCAGTAGTATCCGAGAGACCCAGTACTTC.

In its sample, this clonotype was seen a few times. The genes are TRBV11-1 and TRBJ2-2; no clear D. V was shortened by 4 bases and J by 5 bases, with 11 bases between the two germline ends. This CDR3 is 14 amino acids long. From germline, CDR1 is SGHAT and CDR2 FQDESV (reference sequence). The CDR3 DNA reads as TGTGCCAGCAGCTACCAGGAAATTACCGGGGAGCTGTTTTTT. This encodes CASSYQEITGELFF.

V gene TRBV29-1 combines with J gene TRBJ2-1; no definite D call. The length of the CDR3 is 15 residues. The germline gives CDR1 SQVTM, CDR2 ANQGSEA. Trimming took off 7 bases at V and 7 bases at J, with 23 bases between the two ends. The CDR3 nucleotides read TGCAGCGCCGTCTCCCGGGCCGGGCCCGGGAATGAGCAGTTCTTC. Translated, it gives CSAVSRAGPGNEQFF.

By share, this clonotype ranks as medium-sized. This chain links TRBV18 with TRBJ1-1, with a tentative D call TRBD1 (6 bases). V lost 3 bases and J lost 3, with 17 bases in between. Germline V gene data show CDR1 as KGHSH and CDR2 as LQKENI. The CDR3 extends over 16 amino acids. DNA for the CDR3: TGTGCCAGCTCACCCCTGCCGACAGGTCATGACACTGAAGCTTTCTTT. Its translation is CASSPLPTGHDTEAFF.

This chain uses TRBV7-2 with TRBJ2-6; TRBD1 matches 10 bases. The CDR3 contains 18 residues. With V trimmed by 1 base and J by 0 bases, 3 bases remained unmatched. Germline V lookup: CDR1 SGHTA, CDR2 FQGNSA. The CDR3 region is CASSLVGTGASGANVLTF. Here the CDR3 DNA reads TGTGCCAGCAGCTTAGTGGGGACAGGGGCCTCTGGGGCCAACGTCCTGACTTTC.

Many counts were recorded for this clonotype. The chain links TRBV20-1 to TRBJ1-1, with 7 nucleotides matching TRBD1. Trimming cost V 6 bases and J 9 bases; bases outside gene matches: 16. The CDR3 loop spans 14 amino acids. The V gene's germline CDR1 is DFQATT and CDR2 SNEGSKA (reference sequence). The CDR3 is CSATMFSGQVQAFF. The DNA of the CDR3 is TGCAGTGCCACCATGTTCAGCGGACAGGTTCAAGCTTTCTTT.

In its sample, this clonotype was seen a few times. This chain links TRBV5-1 with TRBJ2-7, with a tentative D call TRBD1 (5 bases). Trimming shortened V by 0 bases and J by 0 bases, and 7 bases separated the two germline ends. Germline CDR1 reads SGHRS; CDR2 reads YFSETQ. The CDR3 has 14 residues. CDR3 nucleotides: TGCGCCAGCAGCTTGGGGACACTCTCCTACGAGCAGTACTTC. Translating gives CASSLGTLSYEQYF.

The rearrangement joins TRBV28 to TRBJ2-7, with unresolved D. The germline V gene encodes CDR1 MDHEN and CDR2 SYDVKM. The length of the CDR3 is 13 residues. The V end was cut by 7 bases, the J end by 6 bases, with 16 bases between. For the CDR3, the DNA is TGTGCCAGCACAACGTCAAACATGGGCGAGCAGTACTTC. Protein: CASTTSNMGEQYF.

V is TRBV7-9 and J is TRBJ1-6; the D is unclear. V shed 5 bases and J shed 10 bases, with 18 bases lying between them. In germline, CDR1 is SEHNR, CDR2 FQNEAQ (reference sequence). This CDR3 is built from 15 residues. CDR3 nucleotides: TGTGCCAGCAGCCCCAGTGGGCAGCGAAGCTCACCCCTCCACTTT. It specifies CASSPSGQRSSPLHF.

This clonotype appeared many times. The V and J genes are TRBV19 and TRBJ2-7, with D unresolved. V was cut by 3 bases and J by 2 bases, with 20 bases left in between. The CDR3 totals 17 residues. Germline assignment: CDR1 LNHDA and CDR2 SQIVND (reference sequence). DNA for the CDR3: TGTGCCAGTAGTATTATACCGAGTCGTAATCGGGCCTACGAGCAGTACTTC. Protein: CASSIIPSRNRAYEQYF.